These 21 T cell receptor beta chains came from one sample sequenced in a study of shared clonotypes between healthy human individuals. Clones were read by immunoSEQ multiplex PCR, and TCRdb kept only the in-frame ones, dropping some. The sample holds 2 million to 2.5 million clones, just under 95% seen once. The sample taken for sequencing was naive CD4+ T cells from PBMCs. The subset is: CD45RA+ positively selected. The receptors come from a man aged 18 to 35 in good health. Some clones in this sample may be carry-over from other donors' samples.

V usage is TRBV6-1 and J usage is TRBJ1-3; D uncertain. CDR3 length equals 13 residues. In germline, CDR1 is MNHNS, CDR2 SASEGT. V was shortened by 6 bases and J by 0 bases, with 6 bases between the two germline ends. The CDR3 sequence: CASRINSGNTIYF. As DNA, the CDR3 is TGTGCCAGCAGAATAAACTCTGGAAACACCATATATTTT.

The chain combines TRBV28 with TRBJ2-5; TRBD1 aligns across 10 bases. The length of the CDR3 is 17 residues. J was trimmed by 5 bases and V by 5 bases; bases with no gene match: 14. The germline V gene encodes CDR1 MDHEN and CDR2 SYDVKM. CDR3 nucleotides: TGTGCCAGCAGTCTCCTACCGGGACAGGGGATGCGGGAGACCCAGTACTTC. This translates into CASSLLPGQGMRETQYF.

The chain is built from TRBV5-4 and TRBJ1-3; 7 bases align to TRBD1. This CDR3 is 15 amino acids long. V shed 0 bases, J shed 4 bases, and the junction held 4 bases outside the gene matches. Germline V gene data show CDR1 as SGHNT and CDR2 as YYREEE (reference sequence). The CDR3 DNA follows: TGTGCCAGCAGCTTGGGCCCGACAGGGGGAAACACCATATATTTT. Residues: CASSLGPTGGNTIYF. Full variable domain (outside the CDR3, taken from reference TRBV5-4 and TRBJ1-3): ETGVTQSPTHLIKTRGQQVTLRCSSQSGHNTVSWYQQALGQGPQFIFQYYREEENGRGNFPPRFSGLQFPNYSSELNVNALELDDSALYLCASSLGPTGGNTIYFGEGSWLTVV.

The chain carries TRBV9 and TRBJ1-5; weak D call: TRBD1 (5 bases). The CDR3 runs to 14 residues. V shed 3 bases and J shed 4 bases, with 11 bases lying between them. Germline V gene data show CDR1 as SGDLS and CDR2 as YYNGEE. CDR3 amino acids: CASSGVGLNQPQHF. CDR3 coding DNA: TGTGCCAGCAGCGGAGTGGGGCTGAATCAGCCCCAGCATTTT.

V and J are TRBV28 and TRBJ1-2; D ambiguous. Germline values: CDR1 MDHEN, CDR2 SYDVKM. This CDR3 spans 14 amino acids. Trimming removed 7 bases from V and 5 bases from J, with 17 bases in between. CDR3 bases: TGTGCCAGCACACTCGCGGCACCGACTTATGGCTACACCTTC. Its protein product is CASTLAAPTYGYTF.

The rearrangement uses TRBV11-1 and TRBJ1-2, with D perhaps matching TRBD1 (6 bases). There are 15 residues in the CDR3. V was clipped by 2 bases and J by 0 bases, with 10 bases between them. Germline CDR1 reads SGHAT; CDR2 reads FQDESV (reference sequence). CDR3 sequence: CASSLRTASNYGYTF. CDR3 coding DNA: TGTGCCAGCAGCTTACGGACAGCTTCTAACTATGGCTACACCTTC.

The rearrangement links TRBV10-3 to TRBJ1-1; the match to TRBD1 covers 8 bases. The CDR3 sequence is 17 residues long. The V gene end was trimmed by 6 bases and the J gene end by 1 base; junction bases not matched to a gene: 13. The germline V gene encodes CDR1 ENHRY and CDR2 SYGVKD. The CDR3 loop reads CAISLRTGPTANTEAFF. In nucleotides, the CDR3 is TGTGCCATCAGCCTTCGGACAGGGCCGACGGCGAACACTGAAGCTTTCTTT.

This chain uses TRBV5-4 with TRBJ2-2; 7 nucleotides align to TRBD2. The germline V gene has CDR1 SGHNT and CDR2 YYREEE (reference sequence). The CDR3 contains 15 residues. V lost 5 bases, J lost 3 bases, and 7 bases stayed unmatched. The CDR3 DNA reads as TGTGCCAGCAGTCCTGCAGGGAGGGACACCGGGGAGCTGTTTTTT. Its protein product is CASSPAGRDTGELFF.

The chain joins TRBV7-2 to TRBJ1-2, with D possibly being TRBD1 (6 bases). Germline CDR1 is SGHTA and CDR2 is FQGNSA. The CDR3 loop spans 16 amino acids. V was trimmed by 5 bases and J by 2 bases, leaving 18 bases between them. CDR3 amino acids: CASSQPSGGFNYGYTF. CDR3 nucleotide sequence: TGTGCCAGCAGCCAACCCTCCGGGGGCTTCAACTATGGCTACACCTTC.

The V gene is TRBV5-6, the J gene TRBJ2-1; tentatively, D is TRBD2 (6 bases). Germline loops: CDR1 SGHDT, CDR2 YYEEEE. The length of the CDR3 is 13 residues. The ends were cut back, 4 bases at V and 10 bases at J, with 15 bases in the middle. DNA for the CDR3: TGTGCCAGCAGCCCAGGCCCGGGACTCGAGCAGTTCTTC. Amino acid sequence: CASSPGPGLEQFF.

The V and J genes are TRBV11-2 and TRBJ1-2; perhaps TRBD1 as D (6 bases). Germline CDR1 reads SGHAT; CDR2 reads FQNNGV. V gave up 0 bases and J gave up 2 bases, with 10 bases separating them. The CDR3 extends over 15 amino acids. The CDR3 DNA sequence: TGTGCCAGCAGCTTAGATAGTACAGGGAACTATGGCTACACCTTC. It is translated as CASSLDSTGNYGYTF.

The genes are TRBV11-2 and TRBJ1-2; TRBD1 agrees at 10 bases. CDR3 length: 17 amino acids. V gave up 1 base and J gave up 7 bases; unmatched junction bases: 12. Germline loops: CDR1 SGHAT, CDR2 FQNNGV. CDR3 bases: TGTGCCAGCAGCTTAGCGGGGACAGGGGTATTAACCGGTGGCTACACCTTC. This gives the protein CASSLAGTGVLTGGYTF.

The V and J genes are TRBV4-1 and TRBJ1-3; 10 bases are shared with TRBD1. The J call is in doubt because the DNA end fits TRBJ2-2 better. This CDR3 comprises 16 residues. Germline V gives CDR1 MGHRA, CDR2 YSYEKL. In DNA, the CDR3 is TGCGCCAGCAGTACGACCGGGACAGGGGACACCGGGGAGCTGTTTTTT. Translation: CASSTTGTGDTGELFF.

The chain uses TRBV19 and TRBJ2-3; D is possibly TRBD1 (5 bases). Per germline, CDR1 LNHDA and CDR2 SQIVND (reference sequence). Trimming removed 5 bases at V and 2 bases at J, with 8 bases between. The CDR3 has 13 residues. The DNA of the CDR3 is TGTGCCAGTAGTGGGGCCTACACAGATACGCAGTATTTT. This codes for CASSGAYTDTQYF.

The V and J genes are TRBV11-2 and TRBJ2-2; the match to TRBD2 covers 10 bases. Looked up from germline, CDR1 is SGHAT and CDR2 is FQNNGV. The CDR3 loop spans 14 amino acids. V lost 1 base and J lost 8; bases outside the gene matches: 1. CDR3: CASSLVGLAGELFF. The CDR3 DNA reads as TGTGCCAGCAGCTTAGTGGGACTAGCGGGGGAGCTGTTTTTT.

A word on this clone: The same CDR3 can be traced to other DNA sequences in this sample. The chain combines TRBV28 with TRBJ1-2; D gene ambiguous. Trimming cost V 6 bases and J 2 bases, with 7 bases left between them. The CDR3 length is 12 residues. Germline V lookup: CDR1 MDHEN, CDR2 SYDVKM. The CDR3 nucleotides read TGTGCCAGCAGCCCTACGAACTATGGCTACACCTTC. Translating it yields CASSPTNYGYTF.

The chain employs TRBV4-1 and TRBJ2-3; 9 bases fit TRBD2. J was trimmed by 5 bases and V by 1 base; bases with no gene match: 10. The CDR3 has 17 amino acids. CDR1 and CDR2 (germline): MGHRA, YSYEKL. The CDR3 region is CASSQGRAGGPKDTQYF. The CDR3 DNA follows: TGCGCCAGCAGCCAAGGAAGGGCGGGAGGGCCAAAAGATACGCAGTATTTT.

V is TRBV28 and J is TRBJ1-4; D perhaps matches TRBD1 (6 bases). Germline CDR1 reads MDHEN; CDR2 reads SYDVKM. Trimming cost V 2 bases and J 4 bases, with 8 bases left between them. CDR3 size: 14 residues. As DNA, the CDR3 is TGTGCCAGCAGTTTAAGGGGGATTAATGAAAAACTGTTTTTT. This codes for CASSLRGINEKLFF.

The rearrangement uses TRBV10-3 and TRBJ1-2, with TRBD1 identical over 8 bases. CDR3 length: 17 amino acids. Germline loops: CDR1 ENHRY, CDR2 SYGVKD. The ends lost 6 bases at V and 3 bases at J; junction bases unmatched: 15. DNA of the CDR3: TGTGCCATCAGAGCCGGGACAGGCGCGAAAGGGGACTATGGCTACACCTTC. Its protein product is CAIRAGTGAKGDYGYTF.

This chain connects TRBV19 to TRBJ2-2, with 7 bases matching TRBD1. The CDR3 loop spans 14 amino acids. V shed 5 bases and J 5 bases; nucleotides not matched to a gene: 5. Germline CDR1 reads LNHDA; CDR2 reads SQIVND (reference sequence). CDR3 coding DNA: TGTGCCAGTAGTGTCGACAGGGTAACCGGGGAGCTGTTTTTT. Translating gives CASSVDRVTGELFF.

The chain employs TRBV5-4 and TRBJ1-6, with 8 bases fitting TRBD1. Germline V gene data show CDR1 as SGHNT and CDR2 as YYREEE (reference sequence). The ends lost 5 bases at V and 6 bases at J; junction bases unmatched: 4. The CDR3 runs 14 residues. Here the CDR3 DNA reads TGTGCCAGCAGTTATGACAGGGGTAATTCACCCCTCCACTTT. Its translation is CASSYDRGNSPLHF. Supplemented by reference TRBV5-4 and TRBJ1-6, the full variable domain reads ETGVTQSPTHLIKTRGQQVTLRCSSQSGHNTVSWYQQALGQGPQFIFQYYREEENGRGNFPPRFSGLQFPNYSSELNVNALELDDSALYLCASSYDRGNSPLHFGNGTRLTVT.